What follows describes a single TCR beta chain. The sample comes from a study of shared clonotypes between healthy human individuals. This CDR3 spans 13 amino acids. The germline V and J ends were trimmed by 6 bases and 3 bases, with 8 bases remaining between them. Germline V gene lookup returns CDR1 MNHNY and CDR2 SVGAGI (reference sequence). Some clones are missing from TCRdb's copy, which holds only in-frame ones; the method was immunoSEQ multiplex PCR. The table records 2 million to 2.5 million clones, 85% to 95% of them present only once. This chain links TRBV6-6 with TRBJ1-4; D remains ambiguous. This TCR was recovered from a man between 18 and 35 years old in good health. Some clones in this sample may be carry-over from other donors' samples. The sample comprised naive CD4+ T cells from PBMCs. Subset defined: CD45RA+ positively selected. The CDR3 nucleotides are TGTGCCAGCAGCTTGGGGTCTAATGAAAAACTGTTTTTT. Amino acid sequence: CASSLGSNEKLFF.